The 24 T cell receptor beta chains reported below all come from one sample, sequenced in a study of chemoradiotherapy in HPV16-positive cancers (dated by TCRdb to about 2022). Libraries were built with the immunoSEQ multiplex PCR assay. The immuneACCESS repertoire file appears here via TCRdb, limited to in-frame rearrangements. These files lack a portion of the clones; in checked studies, under half of the deficit traces to unresolved V genes, and the cause of the others is not known. This sample has 13,000 or so clones in its table, and 88% of those were observed once. The ten largest clones take up about 2.2% of the sample. Sequences were derived from blood, sampled from a patient who underwent chemoradiotherapy. These receptors were obtained from a human donor with HPV-associated anogenital cancer.

The rearrangement uses TRBV29-1 and TRBJ1-2; the D gene is possibly TRBD1 (6 bases). The CDR3 contains 14 residues. Germline V gene data show CDR1 as SQVTM and CDR2 as ANQGSEA. The V gene lost 1 base and the J gene lost 2 bases, with 11 bases spanning the gap. The CDR3 DNA reads TGCAGCGTTGAAGGAGTGACAGGAAACTATGGCTACACCTTC. It codes for CSVEGVTGNYGYTF.

The CDR3 spells CASSLDRDPYEQYF. Here the CDR3 DNA reads TGTGCCAGCAGCTTGGACAGGGATCCCTACGAGCAGTACTTC. The rearrangement uses TRBV13 and TRBJ2-7; 8 bases are shared with TRBD1. CDR1 is PRHDT, CDR2 FYEKMQ, per germline (reference sequence). V lost 3 bases, J lost 2 bases, and 3 bases stayed unmatched. The CDR3 extends over 14 amino acids.

The chain uses TRBV19 and TRBJ2-7; TRBD1 is a possible D gene (6 bases). The CDR3 is made up of 15 amino acids. Germline lookup yields CDR1 LNHDA and CDR2 SQIVND (reference sequence). Between the trimmed V and J ends, which lost 5 bases and 3 bases, there was a span of 17 bases. The CDR3 nucleotides read TGTGCCAGTAGTCCTAGGGGGACGGGCCTCTACGAGCAGTACTTC. Protein: CASSPRGTGLYEQYF.

This clone was seen a few times. The chain links TRBV18 to TRBJ1-1; D is unresolved. CDR1 is KGHSH, CDR2 LQKENI, per germline. Trimming pared 4 bases from V and 3 bases from J, leaving 9 bases between. The CDR3 is 13 residues long. In DNA form, the CDR3 reads TGTGCCAGCTCACGTCCCGTGGACACTGAAGCTTTCTTT. Its translation: CASSRPVDTEAFF.

The chain carries TRBV5-1 and TRBJ1-2; perhaps TRBD1 as D (6 bases). The CDR3 consists of 15 residues. V was pared by 2 bases and J by 1 base, with 12 bases between. Germline CDR1 reads SGHRS; CDR2 reads YFSETQ. The CDR3 loop reads CASSLRGELNYGYTF. In DNA form, the CDR3 reads TGCGCCAGCAGCTTAAGGGGGGAACTTAACTATGGCTACACCTTC.

The chain joins TRBV2 to TRBJ2-7; no definite D call. Trimming removed 4 bases at V and 6 bases at J, with 10 bases between. Germline V gives CDR1 SNHLY, CDR2 FYNNEI. This CDR3 comprises 12 residues. The CDR3 region is CASSGGSGEQYF. CDR3 DNA sequence: TGTGCCAGCAGTGGAGGTTCGGGCGAGCAGTACTTC.

This chain joins TRBV5-4 and TRBJ2-5; 9 bases match TRBD1. Germline assignment: CDR1 SGHNT and CDR2 YYREEE (reference sequence). The CDR3 has 15 residues. The ends lost 2 bases at V and 3 bases at J; junction bases unmatched: 5. Written as DNA, the CDR3 is TGTGCCAGCAGCTTCGACGGACAGGGGAAAGAGACCCAGTACTTC. Its protein is CASSFDGQGKETQYF.

CDR3 amino acids: CASSDPPTSGGSHEQFF. CDR3 DNA: TGTGCCAGCAGCGACCCCCCCACTAGCGGGGGATCCCATGAGCAGTTCTTC. The gene calls are TRBV9 and TRBJ2-1; TRBD2 agrees at 11 bases. V shed 3 bases and J 8 bases; nucleotides not matched to a gene: 13. Looked up from germline, CDR1 is SGDLS and CDR2 is YYNGEE. The CDR3 is made up of 17 amino acids.

The genes are TRBV5-5 and TRBJ2-2; 7 positions agree with TRBD1. The germline gives CDR1 SGHKS, CDR2 YYEKEE (reference sequence). The trim removed 1 base at V and 6 bases at J, leaving 3 bases unmatched. The CDR3 covers 14 residues. DNA of the CDR3: TGTGCCAGCAGCTTGATTCAGGGGGCCGGGGAGCTGTTTTTT. This codes for CASSLIQGAGELFF.

The CDR3 reads CASSGETLYGYTF. The CDR3 DNA follows: TGTGCCAGCAGCGGGGAGACCCTCTATGGCTACACCTTC. The rearrangement joins TRBV7-8 to TRBJ1-2; D is ambiguous. Germline-derived CDR1 and CDR2 are SGHVS and FQNEAQ. V lost 5 bases and J lost 4, with 11 bases in between. The length of the CDR3 is 13 residues.

This chain joins TRBV5-1 and TRBJ2-2; 10 bases are shared with TRBD1. V dropped 4 bases and J dropped 2; count of bases not matched to a gene: 8. The CDR3 is 17 residues long. Germline V gives CDR1 SGHRS, CDR2 YFSETQ. CDR3 protein: CASSPGDRGRNTGELFF. The CDR3 DNA follows: TGCGCCAGCAGCCCCGGAGACAGGGGGCGAAACACCGGGGAGCTGTTTTTT.

The V gene is TRBV7-6, the J gene TRBJ1-2, with 7 bases lining up with TRBD1. The CDR3 has 14 residues. Trimming at V came to 5 bases and at J to 4 bases, leaving 7 bases not matched to a gene. Germline values: CDR1 SGHVS, CDR2 FNYEAQ. The CDR3 here is CASSPGGLGYGYTF. The CDR3 DNA is TGTGCCAGCAGCCCAGGGGGGCTGGGCTATGGCTACACCTTC.

The chain links TRBV7-9 to TRBJ1-1; D might be TRBD1 (6 bases). The CDR3 contains 16 residues. Germline CDR1 and CDR2: SEHNR and FQNEAQ (reference sequence). Trimming stripped 4 bases from V and 3 bases from J, with 18 bases between. CDR3 protein: CASSSPRGRGDTEAFF. The CDR3, as DNA: TGTGCCAGCAGCTCTCCTCGGGGGAGGGGGGACACTGAAGCTTTCTTT.

This chain joins TRBV14 and TRBJ1-2; the match to TRBD1 covers 11 bases. V dropped 2 bases and J dropped 4; count of bases not matched to a gene: 3. CDR1 is SGHDN and CDR2 is FVKESK in the germline V gene. This CDR3 comprises 15 residues. CDR3: CASSQRTGGGYGYTF. The CDR3 DNA reads TGTGCCAGCAGCCAACGGACAGGGGGCGGCTATGGCTACACCTTC.

This clone was observed once. The chain combines TRBV7-3 with TRBJ1-1, with D unclear. CDR3 length: 14 amino acids. Per the germline V gene, CDR1 is SGHTA and CDR2 is FQGTGA. V was pared by 1 base and J by 4 bases, with 10 bases between. For the CDR3, the DNA is TGTGCCAGCAGCTTAATGGGCGGGATCACTGAAGCTTTCTTT. It encodes CASSLMGGITEAFF.

The CDR3 DNA follows: TGTGCCAGCATAGCGGCTACGCAGTATTTT. It codes for CASIAATQYF. The chain links TRBV6-9 to TRBJ2-3, with TRBD2 as a possible D gene (6 bases). Trimming took off 7 bases at V and 8 bases at J, with 7 bases between the two ends. This CDR3 is built from 10 residues. Germline-derived CDR1 and CDR2 are MNHGY and SVAAGI.

The rearrangement joins TRBV7-9 to TRBJ1-6; no reliable D call. Trimming removed 4 bases from V and 5 bases from J, with 9 bases in between. CDR3 size: 14 residues. Germline V gene data show CDR1 as SEHNR and CDR2 as FQNEAQ (reference sequence). The chain's CDR3 is CASSSTQDNSPLHF. Written as DNA, the CDR3 is TGTGCCAGCAGCTCGACACAAGATAATTCACCCCTCCACTTT.

This chain links TRBV2 with TRBJ2-4; 7 nucleotides line up with TRBD2. The CDR3 runs to 16 residues. Germline assignment: CDR1 SNHLY and CDR2 FYNNEI. The V and J ends lost 1 base and 3 bases, in that order; junction bases with no gene match: 6. CDR3: CASSEESWGGKNIQYF. CDR3 nucleotide sequence: TGTGCCAGCAGTGAAGAAAGTTGGGGGGGCAAAAACATTCAGTACTTC.

The gene calls are TRBV4-1 and TRBJ2-7, with 7 bases that match TRBD1. After removal of 1 base from V and 2 bases from J, the junction contained 5 bases not matched to a gene. This CDR3 contains 15 residues. Germline CDR1 is MGHRA and CDR2 is YSYEKL. The CDR3 loop is CASSQANRGPYEQYF. CDR3 nucleotide sequence: TGCGCCAGCAGCCAAGCTAACAGGGGACCCTACGAGCAGTACTTC.

The chain combines TRBV4-1 with TRBJ1-2; D perhaps matches TRBD1 (6 bases). CDR3 length: 15 amino acids. With 4 bases removed from V and 6 bases from J, the gap between germline ends came to 18 bases. Looked up from germline, CDR1 is MGHRA and CDR2 is YSYEKL. For the CDR3, the DNA is TGCGCCAGCAGCCCAGTCGGGGGGCCCGATGATGGCTACACCTTC. Translating gives CASSPVGGPDDGYTF.

This clone was counted between two and nine times. V is TRBV2 and J is TRBJ2-7, with 7 bases lining up with TRBD1. J lost 5 bases, V lost 8 bases, and 9 bases had no gene match. CDR1 and CDR2 from the germline V gene are SNHLY and FYNNEI. The CDR3 has 13 residues. Written as DNA, the CDR3 is TGTGCCAGCCAGGCAGGGGGAAGGAACGAGCAGTACTTC. Residues: CASQAGGRNEQYF. Using reference TRBV2 and TRBJ2-7 for the parts outside the CDR3, the full variable domain is EPEVTQTPSHQVTQMGQEVILRCVPISNHLYFYWYRQILGQKVEFLVSFYNNEISEKSEIFDDQFSVERPDGSNFTLKIRSTKLEDSAMYFCASQAGGRNEQYFGPGTRLTVT.

The chain uses TRBV11-2 and TRBJ2-7; the match to TRBD1 covers 9 bases. The CDR3 covers 12 residues. Germline CDR1 is SGHAT and CDR2 is FQNNGV. V lost 5 bases, J lost 6 bases, and 2 bases stayed unmatched. The CDR3 region is CASSADRGEQYF. The CDR3, as DNA: TGTGCCAGCAGCGCGGACAGGGGCGAGCAGTACTTC. Looking up the rest from reference TRBV11-2 and TRBJ2-7 gives the full variable domain: EAGVAQSPRYKIIEKRQSVAFWCNPISGHATLYWYQQILGQGPKLLIQFQNNGVVDDSQLPKDRFSAERLKGVDSTLKIQPAKLEDSAVYLCASSADRGEQYFGPGTRLTVT.

This clone was found once. The gene calls are TRBV7-9 and TRBJ2-1; TRBD2 aligns across 10 bases. The CDR3 runs 15 residues. The junction had 12 bases not matched to a gene; V was cut back by 9 bases and J by 7 bases. Per the germline V gene, CDR1 is SEHNR and CDR2 is FQNEAQ (reference sequence). CDR3 sequence: CASQRSGGAVNEQFF. CDR3 DNA sequence: TGTGCCAGTCAAAGGAGCGGGGGGGCTGTTAATGAGCAGTTCTTC.

The rearrangement joins TRBV6-5 to TRBJ1-4; D remains ambiguous. The germline gives CDR1 MNHEY, CDR2 SVGAGI. Trimming cost V 1 base and J 7 bases, with 7 bases left between them. CDR3 size: 13 residues. As DNA, the CDR3 is TGTGCCAGCAGTTACTTCAACCGTGAAAAACTGTTTTTT. Translation: CASSYFNREKLFF.